The T cell receptor beta chain under discussion was sequenced for a study of blood T cell repertoires in COVID-19. Study background: Some COVID-19 samples were acute and others convalescent; all came from the United States, Italy and Spain. T cells, B-cell-depleted T cells, or PBMCs provided the cDNA or gDNA that served as material.

V was cut by 2 bases and J by 7 bases, with 9 bases left in between. Per the germline V gene, CDR1 is MNHEY and CDR2 is SVGAGI. The CDR3 length is 14 residues. Per the authors' pipeline: Counts of nucleated cells, estimated from reference gene primer amplification, were obtained. Here immunoSEQ multiplex PCR was the method, and the copy in TCRdb shows in-frame clones only, minus some. The D gene and trimming were derived from the DNA, and the V and J assignments and clone size from that table. This table has roughly 300,000 clones, more than 70% appearing once. Sequenced sample: peripheral blood. This sequence originates from a young man who had recovered from COVID-19. The chain combines TRBV6-5 with TRBJ1-6, with D possibly TRBD1 on 6 matching bases. CDR3 nucleotides: TGTGCCAGCAGTTACCAGGGGAAGAATTCACCCCTCCACTTT. Translating gives CASSYQGKNSPLHF.